Included here is one T cell receptor beta chain sequence, with context. Its target antigen remains unknown. The sample holds no much larger clone one base away, and base qualities are not on file. Explained via the paper, the treatment or condition label denotes: live attenuated yellow fever vaccine strain. A standard Ficoll-Paque protocol was used to isolate PBMCs from peripheral blood. Dynabeads CD4 and CD8 positive selection kits were used to isolate CD4 and CD8 T-cell fractions. TriZol was used to extract RNA from bulk PBMCs, CD4 and CD8 fractions, and dextramer-positive and dextramer-negative fractions. This sample was taken from a study of T cells after yellow fever vaccination (dated by TCRdb to about 2019). About the study as a whole: Libraries from fractions with low cell numbers were prepared with the SMART-Seq v4 Ultra Low Input RNA kit. To follow T-cell clones before and after primary and booster YFV17D yellow fever vaccination, bulk TCR alpha and beta repertoires were sequenced over time. Two healthy male donors, one aged 18 to 29 and one aged 30 to 40 years, made up the cohort. Blood was drawn at multiple timepoints before and after primary and secondary immunization, with bulk PBMC replicates and cell subsets isolated.

General conclusions and limits of the study: After the booster, most of the clones that had expanded following primary vaccination were detected again (around 97% of CD4 and more than 85% of CD8), which suggests that memory was broadly maintained. Compared with the primary T-cell response, the secondary T-cell response was faster but weaker, reaching its peak on day 5 rather than on day 15. Because the study included only two donors, the extent to which the findings can be generalized is limited. Computational filtering was needed because FACS-sorted repertoires could contain abundant contaminating clonotypes from the bulk population. A small fraction of clonotypes appeared in both the CD4 and CD8 compartments, likely as a result of convergent recombination.

Synthesis of TCR cDNA relied on 5'RACE template switching, a step that introduced a universal primer site along with unique molecular identifiers. Priming for cDNA synthesis came from both the TCR alpha and TCR beta constant segments. Libraries were amplified in two PCR steps, with sample barcodes and sequencing adapters added in the second step. Sequencing of libraries was performed on Illumina HiSeq 2500 (2x100 bp) or NovaSeq (2x150 bp). On the authors' methods: Reads were demultiplexed and collapsed into UMI consensus sequences with MIGEC, and V(D)J alignment was performed with MiXCR. Vaccine-responding clonotypes were defined with edgeR using replicate PBMC samples, requiring FDR below 0.01 and a log2 fold change above 5 up to day 15. Each bulk clonotype received a CD4 or CD8 identity based on whether the sequenced CD4 or CD8 repertoire contained that clonotype at higher abundance. TCRdb reprocessing: public reads trimmed at Q25 with fastp, clones called with MiXCR, in-frame beta chains kept. Rows matching on CDR3 protein sequence are summarized as one entry with the most common DNA and genes. In this record, the V and J calls reflect TCRdb's handling and not the investigators' own analysis. This sample has about 58,000 distinct CDR3 sequences in its table, and roughly 6.9% of those were observed once. Around 44% of the sample comes from the top ten.

Measured from the cysteine to the phenylalanine, the CDR3 is 15 residues long. Only the CDR3 part of the read is kept: 45 bases, read in frame from the first base. Sequences MGHRA (CDR1) and YSYEKL (CDR2) are obtained from the germline V gene. V ends up 0 bases short and J 7 bases short, with an unmatched junction base count of 8. The receptor comes from a man between 18 and 29 years old who received the YFV17D yellow fever vaccine. The rearranged chain carries TRBV4-1 and TRBJ1-2; the central 7 bases match TRBD1. Sample: CD8+ T cells sorted from PBMCs, taken on the day of the first yellow fever vaccination. The CDR3 in this case is CASSQDPVNRGGYTF. Read as DNA, the sequence is TGCGCCAGCAGCCAAGATCCGGTCAACAGGGGTGGCTACACCTTC.